This T cell receptor beta chain was recorded in a study of T cell repertoires in cytomegalovirus infection. Findings and limits, study-wide: Predominance within the ex vivo response was attributable to HLA-C-restricted CMV-specific TCR beta clonotypes.

This clonotype appeared many times. Its matching antigen is unknown. TCRdb re-derived calls from the reads in MiXCR, one entry per CDR3 protein. In the table there are under 850,000 distinct CDR3 sequences, around a third of which are singletons. The sequencing used cultured PBMCs, collected from culture after CMV antigen stimulation. The clonotype comes from a human donor in good health (CMV status not recorded). Some clones in this sample may be carry-over from other donors' samples.

This CDR3 is CATEARRGTEAFF. The CDR3 nucleotides are TGTGCCACAGAGGCGCGAAGGGGCACTGAAGCTTTCTTT. V usage is TRBV7-2 and J usage is TRBJ1-1; D is possibly TRBD1 (5 bases). Germline V gene data show CDR1 as SGHTA and CDR2 as FQGNSA. This CDR3 is built from 13 residues. The V gene lost 10 bases and the J gene lost 4 bases, with 16 bases spanning the gap.